The clone carrying this TCR beta chain was observed a single time. This sample was included in a study of blood T cell repertoires in COVID-19. The wider study: Acute-phase and convalescent COVID-19 samples originated in the United States, Italy and Spain.

Original methodology: Researchers report that nucleated cell counts were estimated from reference gene primer amplification. The table came from immunoSEQ multiplex PCR; TCRdb's copy has only in-frame clones and leaves some out. Clone size and the V and J calls come from that table; the DNA yielded D and trimming. The data contain about 280,000 clones, approximately 91% of them singletons. The V and J ends lost 2 bases and 2 bases respectively, with 13 bases between them. Germline V gives CDR1 MNHEY, CDR2 SMNVEV (reference sequence). This CDR3 has 16 amino acids. The sequence came from a woman aged 40 to 49 who had recovered from COVID-19. The V call is TRBV27, the J call TRBJ1-5; D call uncertain. Sequences were obtained from peripheral blood. CDR3 DNA sequence: TGTGCCAGCAGTTTACGAGCACTCGATGGCAATCAGCCCCAGCATTTT. Translation: CASSLRALDGNQPQHF.